The rows below give T cell receptor beta chains drawn from one sample of a study of Graves' ophthalmopathy and Graves' hyperthyroidism. TCRdb used MiXCR to reprocess the multiplex PCR reads, holding one entry per CDR3 protein. The profile covers a few hundred thousand distinct CDR3 sequences, with 21% appearing a single time and around 3.2% taken by the ten largest. Input material: peripheral blood. The receptors here all came from a woman aged 18-29 years with stable Graves' hyperthyroidism. Both conserved end residues are part of each CDR3. A D gene is named only where the DNA matches it firmly. Some rows have no size entry. The others give once, few or many, or a class for an expanded clone.

d_call clone_size j_call v_call cdr3_nt cdr3_aa
. many TRBJ1-1 TRBV12-3/TRBV12-4 TGTGCCAGCAGTTTAGTAGGGGGGCTTCGCACTGAAGCTTTCTTT CASSLVGGLRTEAFF
. many TRBJ2-7 TRBV28 TGTGCCAGCAGTTTAGTGAGGGTAGCGTCCTACGAGCAGTACTTC CASSLVRVASYEQYF
. many TRBJ2-7 TRBV3-1 TGTGCCAGCAGCCTGAACAGCTATCCTTACGAGCAGTACTTC CASSLNSYPYEQYF
. many TRBJ2-7 TRBV20-1 TGCAGTGCTAGAGGTCCGTGGGTCGAGCAGTACTTC CSARGPWVEQYF
TRBD2 many TRBJ2-7 TRBV10-3 TGTGCCATCAGTGACGCGACTAGCGGGACCGAGCAGTACTTC CAISDATSGTEQYF
. . TRBJ2-7 TRBV7-2 TGTGCCAGCAGCTTAATGGGCTTATCCTACGAGCAGTACTTC CASSLMGLSYEQYF
. many TRBJ1-2 TRBV6-5 TGTGCCAGCAGTTACGCAGCAGGGACTTGGGACGGCTACACCTTC CASSYAAGTWDGYTF
. few TRBJ2-2 TRBV11-2 TGTGCCAGCGGACCCCCCCCCCCTGGGAACACCGGGGAGCTGTTTTTT CASGPPPPGNTGELFF
. many TRBJ2-7 TRBV28 TGTGCCAGCAGTTCTATATCGTCGAGGCGGAGAGGGGTGGGAGAGCAGTACTTC CASSSISSRRRGVGEQYF
TRBD1 many TRBJ1-5 TRBV19 TGTGCCAGTAGCAACGACAGGGAAACTTACAATCAGCCCCAGCATTTT CASSNDRETYNQPQHF
. many TRBJ1-2 TRBV6-2/TRBV6-3 TGTGCCAGCAGTGATACAGAGGTCTATGGCTACACCTTC CASSDTEVYGYTF
. many TRBJ1-1 TRBV28 TGTGCCAGCAGTCGCGTACTAGAAGCTTTCTTT CASSRVLEAFF
TRBD1 many TRBJ2-2 TRBV20-1 TGCAGTGCTCAAGGCGGGACAGGGAGCCCCGGGGAGCTGTTTTTT CSAQGGTGSPGELFF
. many TRBJ2-6 TRBV10-3 TGTGCCATCAGTAGTAAACAAGGGGCCAACGTCCTGACTTTC CAISSKQGANVLTF
. . TRBJ2-7 TRBV28 TGTGCCAGCAGTTTTATGGGGGAGCAGTACTTC CASSFMGEQYF
. . TRBJ1-5 TRBV15 TGTGCCACCAGCCGGACAGTTTCTCAGCCCCAGCATTTT CATSRTVSQPQHF
TRBD1 many TRBJ1-5 TRBV28 TGTGCCAGCGTAACAGGGGGCATTAGCAATCAGCCCCAGCATTTT CASVTGGISNQPQHF
. few TRBJ2-7 TRBV24-1 TGTGCCACCAGTGGAGAGGGCTACGAGCAGTACTTC CATSGEGYEQYF
. many TRBJ2-7 TRBV28 TGTGCCAGCAAACCCCCAGGGGTTTCGAGGGAGCAGTACTTC CASKPPGVSREQYF
. many TRBJ1-6 TRBV6-5 TGTGCCAGCAGAATCAACAGGGAAAGGAATTCACCCCTCCACTTT CASRINRERNSPLHF
. once TRBJ2-7 TRBV5-5 TGTGCCAGCAGTTCTCGTCCTGGACAGATCTACGAGCAGTACTTC CASSSRPGQIYEQYF
. many TRBJ2-2 TRBV9 TGTGCCAGCAGCGTATCAGGGCTGTCCGGGGAGCTGTTTTTT CASSVSGLSGELFF
. many TRBJ2-7 TRBV4-3 TGCGCCAGCAGCCAAGATATTAACGGGATTATAGGCTACGAGCAGTACTTC CASSQDINGIIGYEQYF
TRBD1 many TRBJ2-5 TRBV7-8 TGTGCCAGCAGCGGATCCGGGACAGGAGCAAAAGAGACCCAGTACTTC CASSGSGTGAKETQYF
. . TRBJ1-5 TRBV12-3/TRBV12-4 TGTGCCAGCAGTTTAGGTGGGGCCAATCAGCCCCAGCATTTT CASSLGGANQPQHF
. many TRBJ1-5 TRBV7-2 TGTGCCAGCAGCTTAACGGATCAGCCCCAGCATTTT CASSLTDQPQHF
TRBD1 . TRBJ2-2 TRBV6-2/TRBV6-3 TGTGCCAGCAACTCCATGTACAGGGGGCGGAACACCGGGGAGCTGTTTTTT CASNSMYRGRNTGELFF
. many TRBJ1-2 TRBV6-2/TRBV6-3 TGTGCCAGCAGTTACCCTGCAGAGGGAACCCTTCCAAGGGCCGTATATGGCTACACCTTC CASSYPAEGTLPRAVYGYTF
TRBD2 . TRBJ2-5 TRBV20-1 TGCAGTGCTAGAGATCGGGTCTGGGCGGGGGTCCAGAGTGCAGAGACCCAGTACTTC CSARDRVWAGVQSAETQYF
TRBD2 few TRBJ2-5 TRBV4-2 TGTGCCAGCAGCCAAGGACTAGCGGAGACCCAGTACTTC CASSQGLAETQYF
TRBD2 many TRBJ2-7 TRBV20-1 TGCAGTGCCGACAGACTAGCCACCTACGAGCAGTACTTC CSADRLATYEQYF
TRBD1 many TRBJ2-7 TRBV6-5 TGTGCCAGCAGTCGCGGACAGGGGGCCTACGAGCAGTACTTC CASSRGQGAYEQYF
. many TRBJ1-1 TRBV18 TGTGCCAGCTCACAGGGTACCATGAACACTGAAGCTTTCTTT CASSQGTMNTEAFF
TRBD1 many TRBJ1-2 TRBV6-5 TGTGCCAGCAGTTACTCGACAGGGAGGCAGTATGGCTACACCTTC CASSYSTGRQYGYTF
. . TRBJ1-1 TRBV6-5 TGTGCCAGCAGTTACCGGCAGGGACGGCACAACACTGAAGCTTTCTTT CASSYRQGRHNTEAFF
TRBD1 many TRBJ1-2 TRBV6-4 TGTGCCAGTCCTACTACAGGGGCAAGAGGCTACACCTTC CASPTTGARGYTF
TRBD2 many TRBJ2-7 TRBV5-4 TGTGCCAGCAGCTTGAAACTAGCGAGCTCCTACGAGCAGTACTTC CASSLKLASSYEQYF
. . TRBJ2-7 TRBV6-1 TGTGCCACCCGCGGAGGGAGCTCCTACGAGCAGTACTTC CATRGGSSYEQYF
. . TRBJ1-3 TRBV7-2 TGTGCCAGCAGCTTGTGGAACACCATATATTTT CASSLWNTIYF
. many TRBJ2-2 TRBV20-1 TGCAGTGCCCGGAGGGGTGCCGGGGAGCTGTTTTTT CSARRGAGELFF
. many TRBJ1-2 TRBV28 TGTGCCAGCAGTCCGGACACGTATAATCCGGGTCTCGGCTACACCTTC CASSPDTYNPGLGYTF
TRBD2 . TRBJ2-5 TRBV28 TGTGCCAGCAGTTTATCGCCGTCCGGGACTAGCGGAGAGACCCAGTACTTC CASSLSPSGTSGETQYF
. . TRBJ1-2 TRBV15 TGTGCCACCAGCAGAGATAGGGGCTACACCTTC CATSRDRGYTF
. many TRBJ1-1 TRBV5-1 TGCGCCAGCAGCGATAACACTGAAGCTTTCTTT CASSDNTEAFF
. . TRBJ1-5 TRBV6-2/TRBV6-3 TGTGCCAGCGGACAGCGACCGTGGCCCCAGCATTTT CASGQRPWPQHF